This T cell receptor beta chain was documented in a study of T cells after yellow fever vaccination (dated by TCRdb to about 2019). Looking at the study overall: The SMART-Seq v4 Ultra Low Input RNA kit was used to prepare libraries from fractions with low cell numbers. Two healthy male donors made up the cohort, one aged 18 to 29 years and the other aged 30 to 40 years. To track T-cell clones before and after primary and booster YFV17D yellow fever vaccination, bulk TCR alpha and beta repertoires were sequenced longitudinally. Blood samples were taken at several timepoints before and after primary and secondary immunization, and bulk PBMC replicates and cell subsets were isolated. What the authors observed across the whole study: Because only two donors were included in the study, the extent to which the findings can be generalized is limited. Computational filtering was needed because FACS-sorted repertoires could contain abundant contaminating clonotypes from the bulk population. Most clones expanded after primary vaccination were re-detected after the booster (around 96% of CD4 and approximately 85% of CD8), suggesting broad memory maintenance. A small fraction of clonotypes appeared in both the CD4 and CD8 compartments, likely as a result of convergent recombination. The secondary T-cell response was found to be weaker but faster than the primary response, with a peak reached on day 5 rather than on day 15.

For sequencing, an Illumina NovaSeq 6000 was employed. TCR cDNA was made using 5'RACE template switching, a step that added a universal primer site and unique molecular identifiers. cDNA synthesis was primed from both the TCR alpha and TCR beta constant segments. Two PCR steps were used to amplify libraries, with sample barcodes and sequencing adapters being added in the second step. Sequencing of the libraries was done on either Illumina HiSeq 2500 (2x100 bp) or NovaSeq (2x150 bp). For the original study's pipeline: Reads were demultiplexed and collapsed into UMI consensus sequences with MIGEC, and V(D)J alignment was performed with MiXCR. Using edgeR on replicate PBMC samples, clonotypes were called vaccine-responding if FDR was below 0.01 and the log2 fold change was above 5 up to day 15. Each bulk clonotype received a CD4 or CD8 identity based on whether the sequenced CD4 or CD8 repertoire contained that clonotype at higher abundance. Clones were called with MiXCR by TCRdb after fastp trimmed the public reads at Q25, and only in-frame beta chains were retained. One record per CDR3 amino acid sequence lists the most common genes and DNA. The V and J calls were not made by the authors but by TCRdb's processing. In this sample the table shows around 310,000 distinct CDR3 sequences, roughly 4% of which occur a single time. The ten largest clones capture about a quarter of the sample.

In its sample, this clonotype was seen many times. The antigen it recognizes is unknown. Base qualities are missing; no much larger clone stands one base away. The treatment or condition label corresponds to: live attenuated yellow fever vaccine strain. Two biological replicates of bulk PBMCs were collected at each blood-draw timepoint. A standard Ficoll-Paque protocol was used to isolate PBMCs from peripheral blood. TriZol was used to extract RNA from bulk PBMCs, from CD4 and CD8 fractions, and from dextramer-positive and dextramer-negative fractions. Trimming takes 3 bases off V and 5 bases off J; junction bases not matched to a gene: 8. The CDR3 goes from the cysteine to the phenylalanine over 15 residues. Only the CDR3 DNA is retained, 45 bases long and in frame from the first base. The germline V gene encodes CDR1 DFQATT and CDR2 SNEGSKA (reference sequence).

The V gene is TRBV20-1 and the J gene is TRBJ2-3; 10 bases in the junction line up with TRBD2. This receptor was identified in a young man who received the YFV17D yellow fever vaccine. Sample: PBMCs, taken on the day of the yellow fever booster vaccination. In nucleotide form, the sequence is TGCAGTGCTAGTGGAGCGGGGGGGCTGATAGATACGCAGTATTTT. It specifies CSASGAGGLIDTQYF.